The entry that follows covers one T cell receptor (beta chain) sequence. The CDR3 has 15 amino acids. The J segment lost 5 bases and the V segment lost 1 base, leaving 8 bases of the junction unmatched. Germline values: CDR1 GTSNPN, CDR2 SVGIG (reference sequence). This sample was taken from a study of blood T cell repertoires in COVID-19. TCRdb's table, derived via immunoSEQ multiplex PCR, lists solely in-frame clones and lacks some. The sample carries roughly 100,000 clones, 70% to 90% recorded once. This receptor was obtained from a woman aged 55-69 years with acute or convalescent COVID-19. The chain has TRBV30 and TRBJ1-1, with 9 bases aligning to TRBD1. Specimen: peripheral blood. CDR3 sequence: CAWSEGGTGRTEAFF. Here the CDR3 DNA reads TGTGCCTGGAGTGAGGGAGGGACAGGGCGGACTGAAGCTTTCTTT.